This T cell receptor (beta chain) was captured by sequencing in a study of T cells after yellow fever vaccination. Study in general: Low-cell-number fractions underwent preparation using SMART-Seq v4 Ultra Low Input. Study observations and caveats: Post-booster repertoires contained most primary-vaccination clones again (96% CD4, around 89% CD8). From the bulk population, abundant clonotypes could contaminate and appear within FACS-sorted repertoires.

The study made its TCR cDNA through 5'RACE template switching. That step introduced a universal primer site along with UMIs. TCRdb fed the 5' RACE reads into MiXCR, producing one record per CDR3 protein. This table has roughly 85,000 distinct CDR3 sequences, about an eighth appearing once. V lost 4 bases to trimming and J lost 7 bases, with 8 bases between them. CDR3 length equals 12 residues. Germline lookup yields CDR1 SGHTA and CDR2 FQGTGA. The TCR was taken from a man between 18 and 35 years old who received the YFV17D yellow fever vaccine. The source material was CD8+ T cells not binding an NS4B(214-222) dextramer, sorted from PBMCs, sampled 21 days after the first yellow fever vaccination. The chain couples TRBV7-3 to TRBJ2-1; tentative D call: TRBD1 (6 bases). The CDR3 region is CASSSDSNEQFF. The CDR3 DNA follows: TGTGCCAGCAGCTCGGACAGTAATGAGCAGTTCTTC.